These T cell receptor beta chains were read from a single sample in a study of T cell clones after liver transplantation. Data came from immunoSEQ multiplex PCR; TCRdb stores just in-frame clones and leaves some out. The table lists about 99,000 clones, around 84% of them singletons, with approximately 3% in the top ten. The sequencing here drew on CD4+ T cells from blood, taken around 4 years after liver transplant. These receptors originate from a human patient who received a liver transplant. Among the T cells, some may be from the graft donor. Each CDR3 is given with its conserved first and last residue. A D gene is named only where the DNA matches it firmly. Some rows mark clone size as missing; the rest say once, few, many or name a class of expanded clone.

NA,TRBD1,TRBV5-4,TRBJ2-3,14,TGTGCCAGCAGCTTTCGGGACAGATCAGATACGCAGTATTTT,CASSFRDRSDTQYF
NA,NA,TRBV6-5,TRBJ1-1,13,TGTGCCAGCAGACCTTCCTTACAGGGTCCGGCTTTCTTT,CASRPSLQGPAFF
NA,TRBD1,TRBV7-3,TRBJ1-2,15,TGTGCCAGCAGCTTAGACAGGGCAACCAACTATGGCTACACCTTC,CASSLDRATNYGYTF
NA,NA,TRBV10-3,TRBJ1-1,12,TGTGCCATCAGTGAATATGGGGCTGAAGCTTTCTTT,CAISEYGAEAFF
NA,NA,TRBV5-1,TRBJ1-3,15,TGCGCCAGCAGCTTGGAAGGGTTGACTGGAAACACCATATATTTT,CASSLEGLTGNTIYF
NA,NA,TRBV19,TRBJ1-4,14,TGTGCCAGTAAAGGGGCCCGGACAGAAGAAAAACTGTTTTTT,CASKGARTEEKLFF
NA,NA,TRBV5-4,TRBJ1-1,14,TGTGCCACATACCCAGGAGTCATGAACACTGAAGCTTTCTTT,CATYPGVMNTEAFF
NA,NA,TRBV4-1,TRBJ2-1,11,TGCGCCAGCAGCCACCACAATGAGCAGTTCTTC,CASSHHNEQFF
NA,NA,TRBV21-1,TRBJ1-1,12,TGTGCCAGCAGCGCATACAGGGGCGAAGCTTTCTTT,CASSAYRGEAFF
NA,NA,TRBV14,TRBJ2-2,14,TGTGCCAGCAGCCAAGTCGCGGTCACCGGGGAGCTGTTTTTT,CASSQVAVTGELFF
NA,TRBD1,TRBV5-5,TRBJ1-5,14,TGTGCCAGCAGCTTGACTACAGGGGTTCAGCCCCAGCATTTT,CASSLTTGVQPQHF
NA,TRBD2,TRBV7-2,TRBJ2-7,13,TGTGCCAGCAGGGTAGCGGGGAGAGTCGAGCAGTACTTC,CASRVAGRVEQYF
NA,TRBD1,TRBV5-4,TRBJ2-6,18,TGTGCCAGCAGCTCACCGGGACAGGGGCCCTCTGGGGCCAACGTCCTGACTTTC,CASSSPGQGPSGANVLTF
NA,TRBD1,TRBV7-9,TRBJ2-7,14,TGTGCCAGCAGCTTAGAACAGGGGGCGAACGAGCAGTACTTC,CASSLEQGANEQYF
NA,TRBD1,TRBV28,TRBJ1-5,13,TGTGCCGGAGGAGACAGGGGACATCAGCCCCAGCATTTT,CAGGDRGHQPQHF
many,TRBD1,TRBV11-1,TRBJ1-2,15,TGTGCCAGCAGCAGGCCGGGACAGGGACTCTATGGCTACACCTTC,CASSRPGQGLYGYTF
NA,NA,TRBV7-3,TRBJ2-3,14,TGTGCCAGCAGCTTAATTCCTAGCACAGATACGCAGTATTTT,CASSLIPSTDTQYF
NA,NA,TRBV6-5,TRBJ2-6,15,TGTGCCAGCAGTTACTCGGGGCGTGCAGATAACGTCCTGACTTTC,CASSYSGRADNVLTF
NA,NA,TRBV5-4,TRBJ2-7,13,TGTGCCAGCAGCTTCTGGGGACCCTACGAGCAGTACTTC,CASSFWGPYEQYF
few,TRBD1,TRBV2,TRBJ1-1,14,TGTGCCAGCGTCGGGCCAGGGGGGAACACTGAAGCTTTCTTT,CASVGPGGNTEAFF
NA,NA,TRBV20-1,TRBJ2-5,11,TGCAGTGCTAGGGCTCAAGAGACCCAGTACTTC,CSARAQETQYF
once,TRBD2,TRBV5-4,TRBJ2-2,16,TGTGCCAGCAGCTTGGAAAGCGGGGGGCCTAACGGGGAGCTGTTTTTT,CASSLESGGPNGELFF
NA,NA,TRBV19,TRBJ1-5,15,TGTGCCAGTAGTAATTCCAGGGAGGTTGGACAGCCCCAGCATTTT,CASSNSREVGQPQHF
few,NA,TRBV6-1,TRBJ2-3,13,TGTGCCAGCAGTGAATCTCCCCGCGATACGCAGTATTTT,CASSESPRDTQYF
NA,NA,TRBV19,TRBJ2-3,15,TGTGCCAGTAAAGGAACAGCCACTCGCACAGATACGCAGTATTTT,CASKGTATRTDTQYF
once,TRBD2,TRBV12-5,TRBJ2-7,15,TGTGCTAGTGGTTTCGTCGGGGGGGCGACCTACGAGCAGTACTTC,CASGFVGGATYEQYF
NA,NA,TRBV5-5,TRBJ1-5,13,TGTGCCAGCAGCTTACAGGCCGATCAGCCCCAGCATTTT,CASSLQADQPQHF
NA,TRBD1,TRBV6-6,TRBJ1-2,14,TGTGCCAGCAGGACGGCTACAGGGGAACACGGCTACACCTTC,CASRTATGEHGYTF
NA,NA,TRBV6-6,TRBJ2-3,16,TGTGCCAGCAGTTACCCCCGTTCAGACCGAGGGGATACGCAGTATTTT,CASSYPRSDRGDTQYF
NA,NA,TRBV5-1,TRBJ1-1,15,TGCGCCAGCAGCTTGGGGGCCCAGACATACACTGAAGCTTTCTTT,CASSLGAQTYTEAFF
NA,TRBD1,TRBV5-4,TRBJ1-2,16,TGTGCCAGCAGCTTGAAGTCGGGACAGGGGGACTATGGCTACACCTTC,CASSLKSGQGDYGYTF
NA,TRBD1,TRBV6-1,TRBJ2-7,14,TGTGCCAGCAGTCCCAGACAGGGTGCGGGCGAGCAGTACTTC,CASSPRQGAGEQYF
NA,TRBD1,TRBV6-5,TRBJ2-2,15,TGTGCCAGCAGTTCCGACAGGGGCCAGCCCGGGGAGCTGTTTTTT,CASSSDRGQPGELFF
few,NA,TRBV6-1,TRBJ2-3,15,TGTGCCAGCGGCGAAGGGGTAAGCCGCACAGATACGCAGTATTTT,CASGEGVSRTDTQYF
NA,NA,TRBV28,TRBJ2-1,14,TGTGCCAGCAGTTTTGGGGGAGTTTTGTTTGAGCAGTTCTTC,CASSFGGVLFEQFF
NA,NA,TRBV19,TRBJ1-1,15,TGTGCCAGTACCCAGCAAACAGGTCTGAACACTGAAGCTTTCTTT,CASTQQTGLNTEAFF
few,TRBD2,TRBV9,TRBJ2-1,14,TGTGCCAGCAGCGACAGACTAGCGGGCAATGAGCAGTTCTTC,CASSDRLAGNEQFF
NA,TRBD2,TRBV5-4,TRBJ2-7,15,TGTGCCAGCAGCTTGGCCACTAGCGGCCCCTACGAGCAGTACTTC,CASSLATSGPYEQYF